A selection of T cell receptor beta chains follows, all from one sample in a study of shared clonotypes between healthy human individuals. The table came from immunoSEQ multiplex PCR; TCRdb's copy has only in-frame clones and leaves some out. The sample shows about 2.1 million clones, approximately 92% of them seen only once. The sample was naive CD8+ T cells from PBMCs. These receptors were obtained from a man aged 18 to 29 in good health. Some clones in this sample may be carry-over from other donors' samples. Each CDR3 is given with its conserved first and last residue. Each record gives: clone size, D gene, J gene, V gene, CDR3 protein, CDR3 DNA. A D gene is named only where the DNA matches it firmly. Clone size is stated in some rows and not others, as once, few, many or a class when expanded.

. | . | TRBJ2-7 | TRBV27 | CASSHPNHEQYF | TGTGCCAGCAGCCACCCTAACCACGAGCAGTACTTC
. | TRBD1 | TRBJ1-5 | TRBV7-9 | CASSTGGNQPQHF | TGTGCCAGCAGCACAGGGGGAAATCAGCCCCAGCATTTT
once | . | TRBJ1-1 | TRBV5-1 | CASSLDREAFF | TGCGCCAGCAGCCTCGACAGGGAAGCTTTCTTT
. | . | TRBJ2-2 | TRBV7-9 | CASSLGKVSNTGELFF | TGTGCCAGCAGCTTAGGGAAGGTATCGAACACCGGGGAGCTGTTTTTT
. | . | TRBJ2-5 | TRBV4-3 | CASSQDRTGLTEQYF | TGCGCCAGCAGCCAAGATCGTACAGGGTTGACGGAGCAGTACTTC
. | TRBD1 | TRBJ2-7 | TRBV5-1 | CASSLVGQGQTEQYF | TGCGCCAGCAGCTTGGTGGGACAGGGTCAAACCGAGCAGTACTTC
. | TRBD2 | TRBJ2-7 | TRBV7-2 | CASSLRTSGRGEQYF | TGTGCCAGCAGCCTACGGACTAGCGGGAGAGGCGAGCAGTACTTC
. | . | TRBJ1-4 | TRBV5-5 | CASSRNRAISTNEKLFF | TGTGCCAGCAGTCGAAATAGGGCAATCTCAACTAATGAAAAACTGTTTTTT
. | TRBD1 | TRBJ1-2 | TRBV14 | CASSQGRQGRNYGYTF | TGTGCCAGCAGCCAGGGGCGACAGGGGAGGAACTATGGCTACACCTTC
. | . | TRBJ2-3 | TRBV28 | CASSLSLLGTDTQYF | TGTGCCAGCAGTTTATCCTTACTCGGCACAGATACGCAGTATTTT
. | . | TRBJ1-5 | TRBV28 | CASRRTVYSNQPQHF | TGTGCCAGCAGACGGACGGTTTATAGCAATCAGCCCCAGCATTTT
. | . | TRBJ2-1 | TRBV28 | CASSLKAGRAEQFF | TGTGCCAGCAGTTTGAAGGCAGGGCGGGCTGAGCAGTTCTTC
. | . | TRBJ2-5 | TRBV5-1 | CASSTGAGNQYF | TGCGCCAGCAGCACCGGCGCCGGGAACCAGTACTTC
. | TRBD2 | TRBJ2-7 | TRBV7-6 | CASSSAGRGYEQYF | TGTGCCAGCAGCTCAGCGGGAAGGGGCTACGAGCAGTACTTC
. | . | TRBJ1-5 | TRBV7-6 | CASSTVWGQPQHF | TGTGCCAGCAGCACCGTATGGGGCCAGCCCCAGCATTTT
. | . | TRBJ1-1 | TRBV28 | CASSFRPTGEAFF | TGTGCCAGCAGTTTTCGTCCTACCGGAGAAGCTTTCTTT
. | . | TRBJ1-3 | TRBV7-9 | CASSAEGSPGNTIYF | TGTGCCAGCAGCGCAGAGGGGAGTCCCGGAAACACCATATATTTT
. | . | TRBJ2-3 | TRBV6-5 | CASSSPGDTQYF | TGTGCCAGCAGTTCCCCGGGAGATACGCAGTATTTT
. | TRBD1 | TRBJ2-4 | TRBV18 | CASSHQGAWDKNIQYF | TGTGCCAGCTCACATCAGGGGGCGTGGGACAAAAACATTCAGTACTTC
. | . | TRBJ2-7 | TRBV27 | CASSASIYEQYF | TGTGCCAGCAGCGCTAGCATCTACGAGCAGTACTTC
once | TRBD1 | TRBJ2-6 | TRBV7-8 | CASSSTGGNSGANVLTF | TGTGCCAGCAGCTCGACAGGGGGGAACTCTGGGGCCAACGTCCTGACTTTC
few | TRBD2 | TRBJ2-1 | TRBV9 | CASSPTELAGALFNTGEQFF | TGTGCCAGCAGCCCTACGGAACTAGCGGGAGCCCTTTTTAATACGGGTGAGCAGTTCTTC
. | TRBD2 | TRBJ2-7 | TRBV11-2 | CASSLTSGRFWGEQYF | TGTGCCAGCAGCTTAACTAGCGGGAGGTTTTGGGGCGAGCAGTACTTC
. | . | TRBJ2-1 | TRBV27 | CATRTSSYNEQFF | TGTGCCACCAGGACAAGCTCCTACAATGAGCAGTTCTTC
. | TRBD1 | TRBJ1-1 | TRBV7-9 | CASRHRDRVNTEAFF | TGTGCCAGCAGACACCGGGACAGAGTGAACACTGAAGCTTTCTTT
. | . | TRBJ2-7 | TRBV6-6 | CASSADSPEGEQYF | TGTGCCAGCAGTGCCGACAGTCCCGAGGGCGAGCAGTACTTC
. | TRBD1 | TRBJ1-1 | TRBV7-2 | CASSLVRDSHTEAFF | TGTGCCAGCAGCTTAGTTCGGGACAGCCATACTGAAGCTTTCTTT
. | TRBD2 | TRBJ2-2 | TRBV28 | CASSSETSWPGELFF | TGTGCCAGCAGTTCAGAGACTAGCTGGCCCGGGGAGCTGTTTTTT
few | . | TRBJ2-7 | TRBV27 | CASSFGGPSYEQYF | TGTGCCAGCAGTTTCGGGGGGCCCTCCTACGAGCAGTACTTC